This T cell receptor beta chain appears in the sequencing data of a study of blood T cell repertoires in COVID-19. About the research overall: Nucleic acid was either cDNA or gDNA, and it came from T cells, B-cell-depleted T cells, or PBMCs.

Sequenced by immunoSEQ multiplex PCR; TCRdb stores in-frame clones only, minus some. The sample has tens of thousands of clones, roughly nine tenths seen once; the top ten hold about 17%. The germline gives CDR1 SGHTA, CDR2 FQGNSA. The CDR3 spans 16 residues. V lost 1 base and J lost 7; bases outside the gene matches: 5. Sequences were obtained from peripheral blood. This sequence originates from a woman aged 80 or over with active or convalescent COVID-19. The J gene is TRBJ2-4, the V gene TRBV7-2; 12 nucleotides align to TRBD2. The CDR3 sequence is CASSLVSSGGANIQYF. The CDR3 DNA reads TGTGCCAGCAGCTTAGTTTCTAGCGGGGGGGCTAACATTCAGTACTTC.